The 6 T cell receptor beta chains given below trace back to one sample, sequenced in a study of T and B cells in COVID-19 patients. From blood, roughly 250-500 ng of genomic DNA served as TRB template. Multiplex PCR with BIOMED2 TRB-A/B primer pools amplified TRB rearrangements. Each CDR3 protein gets one entry after TCRdb re-called the multiplex PCR reads with MiXCR. Among 200 to 300 distinct CDR3 sequences, about a third were seen once, and the ten largest hold about half. Sequenced sample: blood. The receptors derive from a human donor with active COVID-19.

In this sample, this clonotype is large (0.1 to 1%). The rearrangement links TRBV19 to TRBJ2-5, with 10 bases identical to TRBD2. The CDR3 has 16 residues. The germline CDR1 and CDR2 sequences are LNHDA and SQIVND (reference sequence). V lost 7 bases to trimming and J lost 2 bases; unmatched junction nucleotides: 10. The CDR3 loop is CASTPAGTSAQETQYF. DNA for the CDR3: TGTGCCAGTACTCCGGCCGGGACTAGCGCGCAAGAGACCCAGTACTTC.

This chain uses TRBV19 with TRBJ2-1; D gene uncertain. Germline CDR1 and CDR2: LNHDA and SQIVND (reference sequence). Trimming left V 7 bases short and J 8 bases short, with 21 bases between. The CDR3 totals 15 residues. In DNA, the CDR3 is TGTGCCAGTACACACGGCCTGACTCGGACCGATGAGCAGTTCTTC. It codes for CASTHGLTRTDEQFF.

In this sample, this clonotype is hyperexpanded. The CDR3 nucleotides read TGTGCCTGGAGCTTAGTTGCAGATACGCAGTATTTT. This sequence encodes CAWSLVADTQYF. The rearrangement uses TRBV30 and TRBJ2-3; D is ambiguous. The CDR3 is 12 amino acids. Germline values: CDR1 GTSNPN, CDR2 SVGIG (reference sequence). Trimming left V 3 bases short and J 4 bases short, with 8 bases between.

This clonotype was seen a few times. The chain joins TRBV11-1 to TRBJ2-7, with 11 bases fitting TRBD2. Germline V gene sequence: CDR1 SGHAT, CDR2 FQDESV (reference sequence). This CDR3 contains 16 residues. V lost 1 base, J lost 6 bases, and 8 bases stayed unmatched. CDR3 in amino acids: CASSLELGSGRAEQYF. The CDR3 bases are TGTGCCAGCAGCTTAGAACTTGGTAGCGGGAGGGCCGAGCAGTACTTC.

The CDR3 region is CSVEALGSYEQYF. DNA for the CDR3: TGCAGCGTTGAAGCCTTAGGATCCTACGAGCAGTACTTC. V gene TRBV29-1 combines with J gene TRBJ2-7; D is unresolved. This CDR3 is built from 13 residues. V shed 1 base and J shed 1 base, with 8 bases lying between them. Germline loops: CDR1 SQVTM, CDR2 ANQGSEA.

The chain recombines TRBV5-6 with TRBJ2-1; 13 bases are shared with TRBD2. V trimming: 5 bases; J trimming: 7 bases; junction bases outside the gene matches: 6. The CDR3 covers 15 residues. Looked up from germline, CDR1 is SGHDT and CDR2 is YYEEEE. Here the CDR3 reads CASRLGLAGINEQFF. The CDR3 nucleotides read TGTGCCAGCAGGCTGGGACTAGCGGGGATTAATGAGCAGTTCTTC.